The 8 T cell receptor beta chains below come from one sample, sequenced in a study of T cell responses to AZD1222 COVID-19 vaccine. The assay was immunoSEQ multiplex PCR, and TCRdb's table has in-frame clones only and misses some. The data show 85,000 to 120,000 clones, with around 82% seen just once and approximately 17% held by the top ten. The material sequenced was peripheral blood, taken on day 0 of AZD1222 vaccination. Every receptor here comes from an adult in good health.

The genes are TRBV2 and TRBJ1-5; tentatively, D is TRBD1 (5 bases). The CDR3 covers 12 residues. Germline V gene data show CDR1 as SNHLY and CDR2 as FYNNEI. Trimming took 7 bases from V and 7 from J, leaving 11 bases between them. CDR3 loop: CASNGAGQPQHF. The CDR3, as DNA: TGTGCCAGCAATGGGGCGGGCCAGCCCCAGCATTTT.

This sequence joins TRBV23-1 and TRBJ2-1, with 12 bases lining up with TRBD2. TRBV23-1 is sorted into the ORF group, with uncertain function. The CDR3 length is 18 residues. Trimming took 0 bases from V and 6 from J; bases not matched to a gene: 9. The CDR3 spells CASSQSRPTSGSCNEQFF. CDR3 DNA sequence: TGCGCCAGCAGTCAATCCCGACCGACTAGCGGGAGTTGCAATGAGCAGTTCTTC.

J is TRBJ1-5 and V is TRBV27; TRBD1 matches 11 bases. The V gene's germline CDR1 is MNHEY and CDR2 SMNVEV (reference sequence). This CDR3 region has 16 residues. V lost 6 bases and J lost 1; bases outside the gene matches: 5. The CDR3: CASRADRGLSNQPQHF. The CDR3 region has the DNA TGTGCCAGCAGAGCGGACAGGGGGCTCAGCAATCAGCCCCAGCATTTT.

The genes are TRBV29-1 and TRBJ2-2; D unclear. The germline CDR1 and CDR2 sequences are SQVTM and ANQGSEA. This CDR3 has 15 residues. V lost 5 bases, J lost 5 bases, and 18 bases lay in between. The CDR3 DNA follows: TGCAGCGTTTTGTTGGGCCCTGGAAGAACCGGGGAGCTGTTTTTT. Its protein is CSVLLGPGRTGELFF.

The CDR3 loop reads CSARGIAEAFF. CDR3 nucleotide sequence: TGCAGTGCTAGAGGGATCGCTGAAGCTTTCTTT. The chain employs TRBV20-1 and TRBJ1-1, with D unclear. The CDR3 spans 11 residues. CDR1 is DFQATT, CDR2 SNEGSKA, per germline (reference sequence). Trimming shortened V by 1 base and J by 6 bases, and 6 bases separated the two germline ends.

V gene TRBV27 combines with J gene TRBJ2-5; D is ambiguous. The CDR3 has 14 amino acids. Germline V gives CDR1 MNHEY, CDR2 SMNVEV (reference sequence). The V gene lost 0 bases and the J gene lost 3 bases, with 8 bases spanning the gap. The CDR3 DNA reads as TGTGCCAGCAGTTTATCCATGCAGGAAGAGACCCAGTACTTC. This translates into CASSLSMQEETQYF.

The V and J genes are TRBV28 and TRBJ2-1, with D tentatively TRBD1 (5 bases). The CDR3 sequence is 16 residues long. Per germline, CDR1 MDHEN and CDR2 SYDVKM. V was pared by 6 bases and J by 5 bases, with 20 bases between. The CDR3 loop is CASSHPRDPLNNEQFF. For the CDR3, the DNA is TGTGCCAGCAGCCACCCCAGGGATCCCCTGAACAATGAGCAGTTCTTC.

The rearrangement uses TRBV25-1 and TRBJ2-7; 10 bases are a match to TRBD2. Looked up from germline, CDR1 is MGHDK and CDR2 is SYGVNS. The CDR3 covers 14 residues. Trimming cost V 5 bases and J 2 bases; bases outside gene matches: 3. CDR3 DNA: TGTGCCAGCAGTCAAAGCGGGAGGGCCTACGAGCAGTACTTC. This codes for CASSQSGRAYEQYF.